One sample yielded the 10 T cell receptor beta chains listed below, sequenced in a study of PD-1 blockade in classical Hodgkin lymphoma (dated by TCRdb to 2018 to 2020). According to the study, the label for this sample's time point signals: cycle 2 day 1 (C2D1) of nivolumab. Relapse after autologous stem cell transplantation had occurred in all trial patients, and cohorts A, B and C were distinguished by prior brentuximab vedotin exposure. The library was generated by the immunoSEQ multiplex PCR assay. In its TCRdb copy, this immuneACCESS table keeps in-frame sequences only and misses some clones. Where compared with another copy, unresolved V genes explain less than half of these, and the others have no known cause. This sample has some 65,000 clones in its table, and about two thirds of those were observed once. Of the sample, 7.5% to 10% is held by the ten largest clones. Material: peripheral blood mononuclear cells (PBMCs), obtained before the second cycle of nivolumab. The source is a human donor with classical Hodgkin lymphoma.

This clone was observed a few times. V and J are TRBV9 and TRBJ1-1, with D possibly TRBD1 on 5 matching bases. Germline V gene data show CDR1 as SGDLS and CDR2 as YYNGEE. The CDR3 runs 16 residues. V gave up 0 bases and J gave up 0 bases, with 12 bases separating them. The CDR3 DNA follows: TGTGCCAGCAGCGTAGAGCCTGGGACTATGAACACTGAAGCTTTCTTT. Translating it yields CASSVEPGTMNTEAFF.

The V gene is TRBV27, the J gene TRBJ1-5, with 7 positions matching TRBD1. The V and J ends lost 6 bases and 5 bases, in that order; junction bases with no gene match: 10. Germline CDR1 and CDR2: MNHEY and SMNVEV (reference sequence). CDR3 length: 15 amino acids. CDR3 amino acids: CASRPDRANYQPQHF. The CDR3 nucleotides read TGTGCCAGCAGACCCGACAGGGCCAATTATCAGCCCCAGCATTTT.

CDR3 region: CASGFLPLEQYF. In nucleotides, the CDR3 is TGTGCTAGTGGTTTCCTTCCCCTCGAGCAGTACTTC. This chain links TRBV12-5 with TRBJ2-7; D remains ambiguous. Germline V gene data show CDR1 as LGHNT and CDR2 as FRNRAP. V lost 3 bases and J lost 6, with 9 bases in between. This CDR3 is 12 amino acids long.

The gene calls are TRBV18 and TRBJ1-2; maybe TRBD1 (6 bases). Trimming removed 6 bases at V and 0 bases at J, with 17 bases between. Per the germline V gene, CDR1 is KGHSH and CDR2 is LQKENI. The CDR3 runs 16 residues. This chain's CDR3 is CASSRDTGTSNYGYTF. In nucleotides, the CDR3 is TGTGCCAGCTCTCGCGATACCGGGACATCTAACTATGGCTACACCTTC.

The rearrangement uses TRBV29-1 and TRBJ1-3; D gene uncertain. CDR1 and CDR2 from the germline V gene are SQVTM and ANQGSEA. The CDR3 length is 14 residues. V was trimmed by 1 base and J by 0 bases, leaving 7 bases between them. CDR3: CSVEVWNSGNTIYF. The CDR3 bases are TGCAGCGTTGAAGTATGGAACTCTGGAAACACCATATATTTT. The variable domain in full, with the rest retrieved from reference TRBV29-1 and TRBJ1-3, is SAVISQKPSRDICQRGTSLTIQCQVDSQVTMMFWYRQQPGQSLTLIATANQGSEATYESGFVIDKFPISRPNLTFSTLTVSNMSPEDSSIYLCSVEVWNSGNTIYFGEGSWLTVV.

This chain uses TRBV5-1 with TRBJ2-7, with 9 nucleotides matching TRBD1. Losses at the gene ends were 3 bases for V and 2 bases for J; bases not matched to a gene: 3. Germline CDR1 is SGHRS and CDR2 is YFSETQ. This CDR3 is 14 amino acids long. The CDR3 loop reads CASSSQGAPYEQYF. The CDR3 nucleotides are TGCGCCAGCAGCTCACAGGGGGCGCCCTACGAGCAGTACTTC.

The chain recombines TRBV28 with TRBJ1-1; D may be TRBD1 (5 bases). The germline V and J ends were trimmed by 4 bases and 5 bases, with 20 bases remaining between them. The CDR3 contains 16 residues. Germline lookup yields CDR1 MDHEN and CDR2 SYDVKM. DNA of the CDR3: TGTGCCAGCAGTTCTTCTGGGGTGAGGACAAGGACTGAAGCTTTCTTT. It yields the protein CASSSSGVRTRTEAFF. The full variable domain, rest sourced from reference TRBV28 and TRBJ1-1, is DVKVTQSSRYLVKRTGEKVFLECVQDMDHENMFWYRQDPGLGLRLIYFSYDVKMKEKGDIPEGYSVSREKKERFSLILESASTNQTSMYLCASSSSGVRTRTEAFFGQGTRLTVV.

In this sample, this clone turned up many times. The chain is built from TRBV9 and TRBJ1-1; 8 nucleotides align to TRBD1. With V trimmed by 6 bases and J by 0 bases, 16 bases remained unmatched. Looked up from germline, CDR1 is SGDLS and CDR2 is YYNGEE. CDR3 length: 18 residues. CDR3 DNA sequence: TGTGCCAGCACCGTGCCAGGGGGCTCAAGTAATTTGAACACTGAAGCTTTCTTT. Protein product: CASTVPGGSSNLNTEAFF.

The chain recombines TRBV11-2 with TRBJ2-4; D is uncertain. V dropped 2 bases and J dropped 0 bases, with 8 bases sitting between them. There are 15 residues in the CDR3. In germline, CDR1 is SGHAT, CDR2 FQNNGV. The CDR3 DNA sequence: TGTGCCAGCAGCTTATTTACAGCAGCCAAAAACATTCAGTACTTC. Translation gives CASSLFTAAKNIQYF.

V gene TRBV5-5 combines with J gene TRBJ1-5; no reliable D call. Germline CDR1 is SGHKS and CDR2 is YYEKEE (reference sequence). The CDR3 sequence is 14 residues long. Trimming removed 4 bases at V and 5 bases at J, with 13 bases between. The chain's CDR3 is CASSRAWTDQPQHF. The CDR3 nucleotides read TGTGCCAGCAGCCGAGCCTGGACCGATCAGCCCCAGCATTTT.